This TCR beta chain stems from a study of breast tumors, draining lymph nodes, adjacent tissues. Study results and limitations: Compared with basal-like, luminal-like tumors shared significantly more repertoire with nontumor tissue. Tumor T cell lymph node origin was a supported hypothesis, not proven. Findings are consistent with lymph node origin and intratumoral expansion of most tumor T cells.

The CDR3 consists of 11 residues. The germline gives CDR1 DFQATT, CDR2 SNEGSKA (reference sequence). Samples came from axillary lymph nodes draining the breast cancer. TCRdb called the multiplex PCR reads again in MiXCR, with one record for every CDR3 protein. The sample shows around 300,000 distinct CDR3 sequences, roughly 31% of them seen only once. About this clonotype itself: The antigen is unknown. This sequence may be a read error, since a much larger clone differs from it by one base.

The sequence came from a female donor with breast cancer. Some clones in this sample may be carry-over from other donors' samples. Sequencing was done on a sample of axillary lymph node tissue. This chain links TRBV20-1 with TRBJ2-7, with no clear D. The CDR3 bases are TGCAGTGTAAGGCAGTCCTACGAGCAGTCCTTC. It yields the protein CSVRQSYEQSF.